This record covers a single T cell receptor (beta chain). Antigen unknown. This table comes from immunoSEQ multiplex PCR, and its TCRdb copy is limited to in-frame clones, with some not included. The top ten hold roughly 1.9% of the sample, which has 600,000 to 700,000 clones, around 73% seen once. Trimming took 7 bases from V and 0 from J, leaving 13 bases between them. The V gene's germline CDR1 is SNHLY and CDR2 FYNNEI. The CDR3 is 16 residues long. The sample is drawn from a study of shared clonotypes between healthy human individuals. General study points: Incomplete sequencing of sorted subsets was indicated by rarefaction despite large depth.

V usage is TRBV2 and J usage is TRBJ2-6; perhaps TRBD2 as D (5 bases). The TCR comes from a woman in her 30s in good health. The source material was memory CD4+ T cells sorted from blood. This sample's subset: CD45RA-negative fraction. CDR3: CASTGIQSSGANVLTF. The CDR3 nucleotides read TGTGCCAGCACCGGGATACAGAGCTCTGGGGCCAACGTCCTGACTTTC.